The rows below give T cell receptor beta chains drawn from one sample of a study of T cells in Graves' hyperthyroidism and ophthalmopathy. TCRdb reanalysed the multiplex PCR reads using MiXCR and keeps one entry per CDR3 protein. The sample has about 520,000 distinct CDR3 sequences, approximately 25% seen once; the top ten hold approximately 10%. Sequencing input: blood. All receptors come from a young woman with Graves' ophthalmopathy. The CDR3 runs from the conserved cysteine through the conserved F or W. D genes are given only for firm matches. The listing skips clone size in some rows; elsewhere it reads once, few, many or a size class.

j_call	v_call	cdr3_length	clone_size	d_call	cdr3_nt	cdr3_aa
TRBJ2-7	TRBV2	13	many	TRBD1	TGTGCCAGCAGCGGGGACAGGGGTCGGGAGCAGTACTTC	CASSGDRGREQYF
TRBJ2-5	TRBV27	14	many	TRBD2	TGTGCCAGCAAATCCGGGGGGGCCGGAGAGACCCAGTACTTC	CASKSGGAGETQYF
TRBJ2-5	TRBV2	17	.	TRBD2	TGTGCCAGCAGTCCATATAGCAGGCGGGAGGGTTCCAGGACCCAGTACTTC	CASSPYSRREGSRTQYF
TRBJ1-1	TRBV12-3/TRBV12-4	14	many	.	TGTGCCAGCAGTTTAGGGGGGGGGGTCACTGAAGCTTTCTTT	CASSLGGGVTEAFF
TRBJ2-2	TRBV18	16	.	.	TGTGCCAGCTCACCACCGGGAGGAAAGGGGACCGGGGAGCTGTTTTTT	CASSPPGGKGTGELFF
TRBJ2-7	TRBV6-5	15	many	.	TGTGCCAGCAGTATACCGAAGAGTGGGACTGGGGAGCAGTACTTC	CASSIPKSGTGEQYF
TRBJ2-7	TRBV11-2	15	few	TRBD1	TGTGCCAGCAGCCTAACGGGGACAGGGAGCTACGAGCAGTACTTC	CASSLTGTGSYEQYF
TRBJ2-6	TRBV19	18	many	.	TGTGCCAGTACCGTGGGAAGGGGACGGAACTCTGGGGCCAACGTCCTGACTTTC	CASTVGRGRNSGANVLTF
TRBJ1-1	TRBV20-1	13	.	.	TGCAGTGCTAGGAAGGGGGGGAACACTGAAGCTTTCTTT	CSARKGGNTEAFF
TRBJ2-2	TRBV20-1	15	.	.	TGCAGTGCTAGAGATGGTTCGAGTCGCACCGGGGAGCTGTTTTTT	CSARDGSSRTGELFF
TRBJ2-5	TRBV10-3	16	.	.	TGTGCCATCAGTGAATGGAAGGGGGTAACCCAAGAGACCCAGTACTTC	CAISEWKGVTQETQYF
TRBJ2-5	TRBV14	13	many	.	TGTGCCAGCAGCCGACGGACGGAAGAGACCCAGTACTTC	CASSRRTEETQYF
TRBJ2-7	TRBV27	15	many	TRBD2	TGTGCCAGCAGTTATACTAGCGGGGGGGCCAGCGAGCAGTACTTC	CASSYTSGGASEQYF
TRBJ2-5	TRBV11-2	14	many	.	TGTGCCAGCACGCAATACGGGTACCAAGAGACCCAGTACTTC	CASTQYGYQETQYF
TRBJ1-5	TRBV12-3/TRBV12-4	15	many	TRBD1	TGTGCCAGCAGTTTTGGAACAGGGGCCAATCAGCCCCAGCATTTT	CASSFGTGANQPQHF
TRBJ1-2	TRBV5-5	16	few	TRBD1	TGTGCCAGCAGCTTGGTTGGGACAGGGGGAAACTATGGCTACACCTTC	CASSLVGTGGNYGYTF
TRBJ2-7	TRBV12-3/TRBV12-4	13	many	TRBD1	TGTGCCAGCAGGGGAGTCAGGGGGCGGGAGCAGTACTTC	CASRGVRGREQYF